Listed below are T cell receptor beta chains from one sample, sequenced in a study of T-cell memory formation after mild COVID-19. From the 5' RACE reads, TCRdb called clonotypes with MiXCR, one entry per CDR3 protein. The sample includes 300,000 to 350,000 distinct CDR3 sequences, roughly an eighth seen only once; the top ten take roughly 21%. The specimen was PBMCs or a T cell subset sorted from them (not recorded which). Receptors originate from a man younger than 30 who had mild COVID-19 (a few samples of this study predate the infection). Cell type and time point are not known. Each CDR3 is given without its conserved first and last residue. Fields, in order: CDR3 protein, V gene.

CDR3 protein: ASSSLAGTYNEQF
V gene: TRBV5-8

CDR3 protein: ASRGGSRGGSYNEQF
V gene: TRBV3-1

CDR3 protein: ASSPLAQSDSPLH
V gene: TRBV4-1

CDR3 protein: ASTPGARTEAF
V gene: TRBV28

CDR3 protein: ASSPIAGVGTDTQY
V gene: TRBV5-1

CDR3 protein: SAAGGSTSTDTQY
V gene: TRBV20-1

CDR3 protein: ASSAPAGGIQY
V gene: TRBV25-1

CDR3 protein: ASSLGEGAEAF
V gene: TRBV5-1

CDR3 protein: ASSFPGSTYGYT
V gene: TRBV7-9

CDR3 protein: ASSPPTVSGYT
V gene: TRBV12-3/TRBV12-4

CDR3 protein: ASSTGADEQY
V gene: TRBV2

CDR3 protein: ASSQVSGGPTDTQY
V gene: TRBV4-1

CDR3 protein: ASSLGPTPGEQF
V gene: TRBV5-1

CDR3 protein: ASSQGNYGYT
V gene: TRBV4-2

CDR3 protein: ASSLERLRGRSTEAF
V gene: TRBV5-1

CDR3 protein: ASSWGEYEQY
V gene: TRBV5-6

CDR3 protein: ASAPLAPNYGYT
V gene: TRBV7-9

CDR3 protein: SAGMGGNQPQH
V gene: TRBV20-1

CDR3 protein: ASSRHYRGETQY
V gene: TRBV4-3

CDR3 protein: ATAGQGETQY
V gene: TRBV12-3/TRBV12-4

CDR3 protein: ASSPRGYMNTEAF
V gene: TRBV18

CDR3 protein: ASARITQGAWEF
V gene: TRBV2

CDR3 protein: ASSLDAGGADTQY
V gene: TRBV5-5

CDR3 protein: ASSLASGTDNSPLH
V gene: TRBV5-1

CDR3 protein: ASSAQGGEQF
V gene: TRBV6-1

CDR3 protein: ASSPGQGTYGYT
V gene: TRBV12-3/TRBV12-4

CDR3 protein: ASSFNEADTGELF
V gene: TRBV12-3/TRBV12-4